A selection of T cell receptor beta chains follows, all from one sample in a study of T cell responses to AZD1222 COVID-19 vaccine. The table came from immunoSEQ multiplex PCR; TCRdb's copy has only in-frame clones and leaves some out. This table holds fewer than 130,000 clones, roughly 90% found once. The starting material was peripheral blood, obtained on day 0 of AZD1222 vaccination. The receptors derive from an adult in good health. Each CDR3 is given with its conserved first and last residue. The D gene is left open where the match is weak. Not all rows give a size; the values are once, few, many and, for expanded clones, a class.

d_gene	v_gene	j_gene	abundance	CDR3nt	CDR3aa
TRBD1	TRBV27	TRBJ1-2	once	TGTGCCAGCAGCCGACAGGGATGGGTTCCTAACTATGGCTACACCTTC	CASSRQGWVPNYGYTF
-	TRBV4-2	TRBJ2-1	-	TGTGCCAGCAATGGTAGATGGGGAGTCAATGAGCAGTTCTTC	CASNGRWGVNEQFF
-	TRBV30	TRBJ2-5	-	TGTGCCTGGAGTCACGGGGGAAGGGAGACCCAGTACTTC	CAWSHGGRETQYF
TRBD1	TRBV7-2	TRBJ2-7	-	TGTGCCAGCAGCTCCGGGACAGGTGACTACGAGCAGTACTTC	CASSSGTGDYEQYF
-	TRBV11-2	TRBJ1-1	-	TGTGCCAGCAGCTTAGATGACACTGAAGCTTTCTTT	CASSLDDTEAFF
TRBD1	TRBV6-6	TRBJ1-5	-	TGTGCCAGCAGTTACCCCGAGACAGGGGATCAGCCCCAGCATTTT	CASSYPETGDQPQHF
-	TRBV23-1	TRBJ1-2	-	TGCGCCAGCAGTCAATCGCCCTCAGGGTCTGGCTACACCTTC	CASSQSPSGSGYTF
-	TRBV11-2	TRBJ1-1	-	TGTGCCAGCAGCTTAGCCTTTCAGGCCGAAGCTTTCTTT	CASSLAFQAEAFF
TRBD2	TRBV10-3	TRBJ2-1	-	TGTGCCATCGGGGGACTAGCGGGAGGAGATGGTGAGCAGTTCTTC	CAIGGLAGGDGEQFF
TRBD1	TRBV7-9	TRBJ1-6	-	TGTGCCAGCAGCCCGAGACAGGGGAGCTCACCCCTCCACTTT	CASSPRQGSSPLHF
-	TRBV4-1	TRBJ2-2	-	TGCGCCAGCAGCCAATTAGACAAACCCCCCGGGGAGCTGTTTTTT	CASSQLDKPPGELFF
TRBD2	TRBV3-1/TRBV3-2	TRBJ2-1	-	TGTGCCAGCAGTCGGACTAGCGGGAGCAATGAGCAGTTCTTC	CASSRTSGSNEQFF
-	TRBV29-1	TRBJ2-1	-	TGCAGCGTTAGCAGGGTGGGCGAGCAGTTCTTC	CSVSRVGEQFF
-	TRBV19	TRBJ2-7	-	TGTGCCAGTAGTATCTCCTCGGGTGGACCCTACGAGCAGTACTTC	CASSISSGGPYEQYF
-	TRBV18	TRBJ1-2	-	TGTGCCAGCTCCCCGGGTTTAGGGATAGATGGCTACACCTTC	CASSPGLGIDGYTF
TRBD1	TRBV6-5	TRBJ1-5	-	TGTGCCAGCAGCGCGACAGGGGACCAGCCCCAGCATTTT	CASSATGDQPQHF
-	TRBV19	TRBJ1-2	-	TGTGCCAGTATGAGTACGGCAGGGTATGGCTATGGCTACACCTTC	CASMSTAGYGYGYTF
-	TRBV30	TRBJ2-7	-	TGTGCCTGTTCCCGACAGTCACTCTACGAGCAGTACTTC	CACSRQSLYEQYF
-	TRBV9	TRBJ2-1	-	TGTGCCAGCAGCGCCCCTGGGTATGAGCAGTTCTTC	CASSAPGYEQFF
-	TRBV24-1	TRBJ2-3	-	TGTGCCACCAGTGACGGACCCCCGGGCACAGATACGCAGTATTTT	CATSDGPPGTDTQYF
TRBD2	TRBV27	TRBJ2-7	-	TGTGCCAGCAGTTTACGAGGGGAGGGCTTTGGTTCCGAGCAGTACTTC	CASSLRGEGFGSEQYF
TRBD1	TRBV27	TRBJ2-7	-	TGTGCCAGCGGGAGACAGGGCCAGCAGTACTTC	CASGRQGQQYF
-	TRBV18	TRBJ2-1	-	TGTGCCAGCTCACCACGGCTAGCCAATGAGCAGTTCTTC	CASSPRLANEQFF
TRBD1	TRBV7-6	TRBJ1-1	few	TGTGCCAGCAGCTTAGCGACAGGGAGGAGGACTGAAGCTTTCTTT	CASSLATGRRTEAFF
TRBD2	TRBV7-4	TRBJ2-7	once	TGTGCCAGCAGGGCCGGGACTATGATAGACGAGCAGTACTTC	CASRAGTMIDEQYF
-	TRBV28	TRBJ1-1	-	TGTGCCAGCAGTTCCCCTCGGACAGCCATGAACACTGAAGCTTTCTTT	CASSSPRTAMNTEAFF
-	TRBV18	TRBJ1-2	-	TGTGCCAGCTCACCTGAAGGGGTTCTGAACTATGGCTACACCTTC	CASSPEGVLNYGYTF
-	TRBV19	TRBJ2-5	-	TGTGCCAGTAGTATCGCTGGATTTTTACAGACCCAGTACTTC	CASSIAGFLQTQYF
-	TRBV7-2	TRBJ2-5	-	TGTGCCAGCAGCCCCTGGGGGGGGCGCAACCAAGAGACCCAGTACTTC	CASSPWGGRNQETQYF
-	TRBV21-1	TRBJ1-1	-	TGTGCCAGCAGCGCTCGGACAGGGCGTGGCACTGAAGCTTTCTTT	CASSARTGRGTEAFF
-	TRBV19	TRBJ1-1	-	TGTGCCAGTAGTATAGATCGGGGGACTGAAGCTTTCTTT	CASSIDRGTEAFF
TRBD2	TRBV30	TRBJ2-1	once	TGTGCCTGGAGTGTATGGACTAGCGGAAATGAGCAGTTCTTC	CAWSVWTSGNEQFF
-	TRBV7-2	TRBJ2-3	-	TGTGCCAGCATCCCGGCCCGGGCTAGCACAGATACGCAGTATTTT	CASIPARASTDTQYF
-	TRBV6-4	TRBJ1-6	-	TGTGCCAGCAGTGAGAGCTCCTATAATTCACCCCTCCACTTT	CASSESSYNSPLHF
-	TRBV13	TRBJ2-7	-	TGTGCCAGCAGCCCCGGGCTGCGGGGAGCCTACGAGCAGTACTTC	CASSPGLRGAYEQYF
-	TRBV18	TRBJ1-5	few	TGTGCCAGCTCACCCCAGGTGGTGGCAATTAATAGTCAGCCCCAGCATTTT	CASSPQVVAINSQPQHF
-	TRBV20-1	TRBJ1-5	-	TGCAGTGCTAGTCGTGTCACAGGTGGCAATCAGCCCCAGCATTTT	CSASRVTGGNQPQHF
-	TRBV6-5	TRBJ2-7	-	TGTGCCAGCAGCGTAGAGTCCTACGAGCAGTACTTC	CASSVESYEQYF
-	TRBV19	TRBJ1-5	-	TGTGCCAGTAGCACAGGGAAGCGGGATCAGCCCCAGCATTTT	CASSTGKRDQPQHF
-	TRBV28	TRBJ2-7	once	TGTGCCAGCAGCCTGGGGTCTACTGGGTCCTACGAGCAGTACTTC	CASSLGSTGSYEQYF
TRBD2	TRBV7-9	TRBJ2-1	-	TGTGCCAGCAGCTCCTTAGGGACTAGGTCCAATGAGCAGTTCTTC	CASSSLGTRSNEQFF
TRBD2	TRBV7-9	TRBJ2-3	-	TGTGCCAGCAGCCTACTGACTAGCGGGGGATCTACAGATACGCAGTATTTT	CASSLLTSGGSTDTQYF
TRBD1	TRBV7-2	TRBJ1-1	-	TGTGCCAGCAGCTTGACAGGGGTGGGGACTGAAGCTTTCTTT	CASSLTGVGTEAFF
-	TRBV3-1/TRBV3-2	TRBJ2-1	-	TGTGCCAGCAGCCAAGATCGGGCGGTGGGTGGCGAGCAGTTCTTC	CASSQDRAVGGEQFF
TRBD1	TRBV28	TRBJ1-2	-	TGTGCCAGCAGTTTTGGGACAGGGAAGACCTTC	CASSFGTGKTF
-	TRBV7-2	TRBJ2-2	-	TGTGCCAGCAGTTTAGCGTCTAGTTGGGGGGGGGAGCTGTTTTTT	CASSLASSWGGELFF
-	TRBV19	TRBJ1-1	-	TGTGCCAGTGACCTCGACGGACAGCTGAACACTGAAGCTTTCTTT	CASDLDGQLNTEAFF
-	TRBV6-2/TRBV6-3	TRBJ2-2	-	TGTGCCAGCAGTTGGGCCCGCGCGCGGACCGGGGAGCTGTTTTTT	CASSWARARTGELFF